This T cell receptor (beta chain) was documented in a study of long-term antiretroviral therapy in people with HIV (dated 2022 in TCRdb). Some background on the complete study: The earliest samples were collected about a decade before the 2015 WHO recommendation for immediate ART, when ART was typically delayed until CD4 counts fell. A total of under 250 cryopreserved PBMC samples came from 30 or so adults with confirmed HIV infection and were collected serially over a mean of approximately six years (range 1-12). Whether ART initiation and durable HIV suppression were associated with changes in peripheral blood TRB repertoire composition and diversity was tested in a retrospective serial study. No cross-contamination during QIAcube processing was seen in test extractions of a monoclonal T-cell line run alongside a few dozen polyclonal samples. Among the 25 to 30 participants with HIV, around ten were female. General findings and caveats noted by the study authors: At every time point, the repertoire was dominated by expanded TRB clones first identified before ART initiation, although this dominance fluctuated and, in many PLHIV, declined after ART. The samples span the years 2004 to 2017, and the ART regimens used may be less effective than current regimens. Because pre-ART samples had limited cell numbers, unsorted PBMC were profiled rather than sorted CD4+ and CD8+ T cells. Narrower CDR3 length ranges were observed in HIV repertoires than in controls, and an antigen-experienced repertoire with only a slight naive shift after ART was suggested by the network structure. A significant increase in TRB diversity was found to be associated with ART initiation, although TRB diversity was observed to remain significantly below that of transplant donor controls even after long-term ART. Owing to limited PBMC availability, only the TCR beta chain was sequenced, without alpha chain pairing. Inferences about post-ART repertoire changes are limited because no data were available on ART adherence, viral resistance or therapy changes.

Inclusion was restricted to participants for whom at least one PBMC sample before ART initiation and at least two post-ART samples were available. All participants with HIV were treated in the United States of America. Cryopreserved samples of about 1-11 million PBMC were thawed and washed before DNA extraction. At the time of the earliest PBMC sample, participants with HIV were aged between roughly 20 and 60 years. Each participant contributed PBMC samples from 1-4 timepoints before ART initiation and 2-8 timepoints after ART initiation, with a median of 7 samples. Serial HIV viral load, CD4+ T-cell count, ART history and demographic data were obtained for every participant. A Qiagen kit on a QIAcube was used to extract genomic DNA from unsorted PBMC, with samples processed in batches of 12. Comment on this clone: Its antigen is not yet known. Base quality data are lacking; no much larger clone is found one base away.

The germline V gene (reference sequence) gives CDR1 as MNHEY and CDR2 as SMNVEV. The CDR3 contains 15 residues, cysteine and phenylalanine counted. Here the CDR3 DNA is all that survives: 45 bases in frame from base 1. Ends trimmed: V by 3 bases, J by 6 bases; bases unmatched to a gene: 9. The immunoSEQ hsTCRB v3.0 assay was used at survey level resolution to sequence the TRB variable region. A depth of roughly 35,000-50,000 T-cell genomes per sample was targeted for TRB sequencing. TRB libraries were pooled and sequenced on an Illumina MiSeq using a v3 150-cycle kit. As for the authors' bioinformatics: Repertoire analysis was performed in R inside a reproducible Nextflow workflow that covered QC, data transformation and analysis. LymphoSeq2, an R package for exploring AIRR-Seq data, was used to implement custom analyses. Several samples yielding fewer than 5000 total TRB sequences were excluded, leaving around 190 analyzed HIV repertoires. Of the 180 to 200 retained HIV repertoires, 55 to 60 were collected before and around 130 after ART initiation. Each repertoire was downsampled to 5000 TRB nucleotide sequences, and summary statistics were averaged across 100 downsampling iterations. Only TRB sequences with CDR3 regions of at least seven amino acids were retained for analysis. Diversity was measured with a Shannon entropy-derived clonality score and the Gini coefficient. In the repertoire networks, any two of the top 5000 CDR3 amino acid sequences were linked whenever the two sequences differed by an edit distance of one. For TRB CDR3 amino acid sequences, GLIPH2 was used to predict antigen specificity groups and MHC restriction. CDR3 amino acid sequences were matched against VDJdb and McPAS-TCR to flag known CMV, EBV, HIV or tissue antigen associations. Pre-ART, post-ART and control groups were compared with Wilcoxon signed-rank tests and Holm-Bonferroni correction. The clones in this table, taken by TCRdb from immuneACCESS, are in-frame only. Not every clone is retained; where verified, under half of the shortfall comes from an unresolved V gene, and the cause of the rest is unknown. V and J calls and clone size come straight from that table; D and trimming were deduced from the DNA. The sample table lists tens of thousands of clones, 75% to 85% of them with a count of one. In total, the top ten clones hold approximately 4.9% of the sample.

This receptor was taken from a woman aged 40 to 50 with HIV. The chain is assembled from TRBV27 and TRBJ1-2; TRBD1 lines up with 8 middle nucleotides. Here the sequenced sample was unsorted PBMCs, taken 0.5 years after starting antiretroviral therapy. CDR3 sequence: CASSFEQGAPDGYTF. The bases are TGTGCCAGCAGTTTTGAGCAGGGGGCGCCGGATGGCTACACCTTC.